One T cell receptor (beta chain) is described in this entry. The data stem from a study of T cell responses to AZD1222 COVID-19 vaccine. TCRdb's table, derived via immunoSEQ multiplex PCR, lists solely in-frame clones and lacks some. Altogether 100,000 to 150,000 clones are present, around 87% being singletons, with the ten largest covering roughly a tenth. CDR3 length: 20 amino acids. V was pared by 1 base and J by 5 bases, with 16 bases of the junction left unmatched. From germline, CDR1 is SGHVS and CDR2 FNYEAQ. The material was peripheral blood, obtained on day 0 of AZD1222 vaccination. The chain combines TRBV7-6 with TRBJ2-3; 12 bases are a match to TRBD2. The receptor comes from an adult in good health. This chain's CDR3 is CASSLGTGSSGRAMGDTQYF. DNA for the CDR3: TGTGCCAGCAGCTTAGGGACGGGATCTAGCGGGAGGGCCATGGGAGATACGCAGTATTTT.